The 28 T cell receptor beta chains below all came from one sample that was sequenced in a study of early T cells in non-severe SARS-CoV-2 infection. Each CDR3 protein gets one entry after TCRdb re-called the 5' RACE reads with MiXCR. The sample consists of around 70,000 distinct CDR3 sequences, approximately 10% of them appearing once. Sequencing input: whole blood. Every receptor here comes from an adult who was a healthcare worker with PCR-confirmed SARS-CoV-2 infection or an uninfected control (not recorded which).

The V call is TRBV11-2, the J call TRBJ2-5; D is possibly TRBD1 or TRBD2 (5 bases each). Trimming removed 0 bases from V and 5 bases from J, with 19 bases in between. CDR1 and CDR2 from the germline V gene are SGHAT and FQNNGV. This CDR3 is 17 amino acids long. Written as DNA, the CDR3 is TGTGCCAGCAGCTTAGAGCTTCCGGGACGGCCCCCGGAGACCCAGTACTTC. It encodes CASSLELPGRPPETQYF.

This chain uses TRBV27 with TRBJ1-1; maybe TRBD1 (5 bases). Germline CDR1 is MNHEY and CDR2 is SMNVEV (reference sequence). V dropped 4 bases and J dropped 5 bases, with 17 bases sitting between them. The CDR3 has 15 residues. In DNA form, the CDR3 reads TGTGCCAGCAGTTCCTGGGGCAGCCAGGAGACTGAAGCTTTCTTT. Translated, it gives CASSSWGSQETEAFF.

V is TRBV21-1 and J is TRBJ1-2; the D call TRBD1 from the table was never checked on the DNA. TRBV21-1 is a pseudogene segment. The CDR3 is 12 residues long. Here the CDR3 reads CASRDGIYGYTF. CDR3 sequence (DNA): TGTGCCAGCAGGGACGGGATCTATGGCTACACCTTC.

The chain uses TRBV7-2 and TRBJ2-3; D is unresolved. The CDR3 runs to 13 residues. V was cut by 5 bases and J by 4 bases, with 10 bases left in between. Germline loops: CDR1 SGHTA, CDR2 FQGNSA. Written as DNA, the CDR3 is TGTGCCAGCAGCGCGGATTACGCAGATACGCAGTATTTT. As protein: CASSADYADTQYF.

The V gene is TRBV13, the J gene TRBJ2-5; 7 bases line up with TRBD1. J lost 5 bases, V lost 5 bases, and 11 bases had no gene match. The V gene's germline CDR1 is PRHDT and CDR2 FYEKMQ (reference sequence). This CDR3 is built from 15 residues. The CDR3 nucleotides are TGTGCCAGCAGCGCTGGACAGGCCGCCCAGGAGACCCAGTACTTC. Its translation is CASSAGQAAQETQYF.

The rearrangement joins TRBV29-1 to TRBJ2-3; TRBD2 matches 11 bases. CDR1 is SQVTM and CDR2 is ANQGSEA in the germline V gene. The V segment lost 6 bases and the J segment 3 bases; nucleotides outside the gene matches: 5. The CDR3 covers 14 residues. The CDR3 DNA sequence: TGCAGCGTCTCGACTAGCGGGATTACAGATACGCAGTATTTT. Protein: CSVSTSGITDTQYF.

The J gene is TRBJ2-1, the V gene TRBV11-2; D could derive from TRBD1 or TRBD2 (6 bases each). Germline V CDR1 and CDR2: SGHAT, FQNNGV. The germline V and J ends were trimmed by 1 base and 9 bases, with 16 bases remaining between them. The CDR3 spans 15 residues. The CDR3 region has the DNA TGTGCCAGCAGCTTAGGCCCTATAGGGGGGACTGAGCAGTTCTTC. Translation gives CASSLGPIGGTEQFF. Looking up the rest from reference TRBV11-2 and TRBJ2-1 gives the full variable domain: EAGVAQSPRYKIIEKRQSVAFWCNPISGHATLYWYQQILGQGPKLLIQFQNNGVVDDSQLPKDRFSAERLKGVDSTLKIQPAKLEDSAVYLCASSLGPIGGTEQFFGPGTRLTVL.

This clonotype was observed at least ten times. The chain is built from TRBV11-2 and TRBJ2-1, with D perhaps matching TRBD2 (5 bases). The CDR3 runs 12 residues. The V and J ends lost 5 bases and 7 bases respectively, with 9 bases between them. Germline V lookup: CDR1 SGHAT, CDR2 FQNNGV. DNA of the CDR3: TGTGCCAGCAGCCCGGACTGGAATGAGCAGTTCTTC. Protein product: CASSPDWNEQFF.

This rearrangement joins TRBV11-2 to TRBJ2-7; D ambiguous. From germline, CDR1 is SGHAT and CDR2 FQNNGV. Trimming removed 1 base from V and 0 bases from J, with 10 bases in between. This CDR3 is built from 15 residues. CDR3: CASSLGTLSSYEQYF. The DNA for the CDR3 is TGTGCCAGCAGCTTAGGCACCTTGAGCTCCTACGAGCAGTACTTC.

This clonotype came up a few times. A junction end diverges from the germline sequence, so it may reflect a read error. The chain joins TRBV29-1 to TRBJ2-7; a weak D match, TRBD1 (6 bases). The CDR3 is made up of 11 amino acids. The germline V gene encodes CDR1 SQVTM and CDR2 ANQGSEA. CDR3 bases: TGCAGCGTAGAAGGGGGTAGAGAGCAGTACTTC. Translating gives CSVEGGREQYF.

This clonotype was seen more than once but under ten times. V usage is TRBV5-5 and J usage is TRBJ2-7, with D possibly TRBD2 on 5 matching bases. Trimming pared 3 bases from V and 5 bases from J, leaving 21 bases between. This CDR3 has 16 residues. Germline V lookup: CDR1 SGHKS, CDR2 YYEKEE (reference sequence). This chain's CDR3 is CASSSYEAEEGNEQYF. In DNA, the CDR3 is TGTGCCAGCAGCTCATATGAAGCGGAAGAAGGCAACGAGCAGTACTTC.

This clonotype was seen a few times. The chain employs TRBV20-1 and TRBJ2-7; tentative D call: TRBD1 (5 bases). CDR1 is DFQATT, CDR2 SNEGSKA, per germline (reference sequence). Trimming shortened V by 1 base and J by 0 bases, and 19 bases separated the two germline ends. The CDR3 is made up of 17 amino acids. CDR3 nucleotide sequence: TGCAGTGCTAGAGGCAGCAGGCGAGGACAAAGCTCCTACGAGCAGTACTTC. It codes for CSARGSRRGQSSYEQYF.

Concerning this clonotype: This sequence may be a read error, since a much larger clone differs from it by one base. V is TRBV24-1 and J is TRBJ2-2; D might be TRBD1 (5 bases). CDR3 length equals 17 residues. The germline CDR1 and CDR2 sequences are KGHDR and SFDVKD. V was shortened by 2 bases and J by 7 bases, with 19 bases between the two germline ends. Here the CDR3 reads CATSDWGAREYIGELFF. The CDR3 nucleotides are TGTGCCACCAGTGATTGGGGCGCCAGAGAATACATCGGGGAGCTGTTTTTT.

There are a few counts of this clonotype. CDR3 coding DNA: TGTGCCAGCATCAAGGACAGGGGGCACACTGAAGCTTTCTTT. Its protein product is CASIKDRGHTEAFF. The chain carries TRBV6-2 or TRBV6-3 and TRBJ1-1; 11 nucleotides line up with TRBD1. The germline gives CDR1 MNHEY, CDR2 SVGEGT. The trim removed 7 bases at V and 3 bases at J, leaving 4 bases unmatched. The CDR3 contains 14 residues.

The chain couples TRBV24-1 to TRBJ1-1; 7 bases agree with TRBD1. Trimming removed 2 bases from V and 4 bases from J; junction bases left unmatched: 6. Germline V gene data show CDR1 as KGHDR and CDR2 as SFDVKD. This CDR3 has 15 residues. As DNA, the CDR3 is TGTGCCACCAGTGATTCCAAGACAGGGTCCACTGAAGCTTTCTTT. Its translation is CATSDSKTGSTEAFF.

This clonotype occurred many times. The CDR3 nucleotides are TGTGCCAGCAGCTATCCCAAAGAGGCAGGGCCCACGACGGAAAGATACGAGCAGTACTTC. Encoded protein: CASSYPKEAGPTTERYEQYF. The chain employs TRBV11-2 and TRBJ2-7, with D possibly matching TRBD1 (5 bases). The CDR3 runs to 20 residues. V was trimmed by 4 bases and J by 4 bases, leaving 32 bases between them. Germline CDR1 reads SGHAT; CDR2 reads FQNNGV. Full variable domain (rest looked up from reference TRBV11-2 and TRBJ2-7): EAGVAQSPRYKIIEKRQSVAFWCNPISGHATLYWYQQILGQGPKLLIQFQNNGVVDDSQLPKDRFSAERLKGVDSTLKIQPAKLEDSAVYLCASSYPKEAGPTTERYEQYFGPGTRLTVT.

This clonotype was seen at least ten times. The chain uses TRBV6-2 or TRBV6-3 and TRBJ1-2, with 8 bases matching TRBD1. CDR3 size: 12 residues. V was clipped by 2 bases and J by 13 bases; unmatched bases: 6. Germline V lookup: CDR1 MNHEY, CDR2 SVGEGT. CDR3 coding DNA: TGTGCCAGCAGTTACATGGACAGGGCCGTCACCTTC. Its translation is CASSYMDRAVTF.

The chain combines TRBV12-3 or TRBV12-4 with TRBJ2-5; D remains unclear. Trimming left V 6 bases short and J 4 bases short, with 15 bases between. CDR3 length equals 14 residues. CDR3 sequence reads: CASSLSPVTETQYF. The CDR3, as DNA: TGTGCCAGCAGCCTCTCCCCGGTCACAGAGACCCAGTACTTC.

This clonotype was seen only a few times. This rearrangement joins TRBV19 to TRBJ2-7, with TRBD1 as a possible D gene (6 bases). Germline V gene data show CDR1 as LNHDA and CDR2 as SQIVND (reference sequence). The CDR3 length is 15 residues. The V and J ends lost 5 bases and 3 bases respectively, with 17 bases between them. This chain's CDR3 is CASSGAGATLYEQYF. The CDR3 nucleotides read TGTGCCAGTAGTGGAGCAGGGGCAACCCTCTACGAGCAGTACTTC.

The chain couples TRBV4-1 to TRBJ1-4, with 9 positions matching TRBD1. The V segment lost 1 base and the J segment 8 bases; nucleotides outside the gene matches: 11. The CDR3 loop spans 17 amino acids. Germline V gene sequence: CDR1 MGHRA, CDR2 YSYEKL. This CDR3 is CASSQVVRGTGYEKLFF. CDR3 DNA: TGCGCCAGCAGCCAAGTTGTCCGAGGGACAGGGTACGAAAAACTGTTTTTT.

J is TRBJ2-3 and V is TRBV2; 13 nucleotides line up with TRBD2. J was trimmed by 5 bases and V by 4 bases; bases with no gene match: 0. Germline CDR1 and CDR2: SNHLY and FYNNEI. This CDR3 contains 14 residues. CDR3 residues: CASSGTSGRDTQYF. DNA of the CDR3: TGTGCCAGCAGTGGGACTAGCGGGAGAGATACGCAGTATTTT. The full variable domain, with the rest looked up from reference TRBV2 and TRBJ2-3, is EPEVTQTPSHQVTQMGQEVILRCVPISNHLYFYWYRQILGQKVEFLVSFYNNEISEKSEIFDDQFSVERPDGSNFTLKIRSTKLEDSAMYFCASSGTSGRDTQYFGPGTRLTVL.

A few counts support this clonotype. CDR3: CASTDRGSGANVLTF. As DNA, the CDR3 is TGTGCCAGCACCGACAGGGGCTCTGGGGCCAACGTCCTGACTTTC. V and J are TRBV7-2 and TRBJ2-6; 8 bases are a match to TRBD1. V trimming: 7 bases; J trimming: 0 bases; junction bases outside the gene matches: 2. Germline-derived CDR1 and CDR2 are SGHTA and FQGNSA. The CDR3 is made up of 15 amino acids.

This clonotype appeared a few times. J is TRBJ2-7 and V is TRBV20-1; D not resolved. The CDR3 is 10 amino acids. CDR1 is DFQATT, CDR2 SNEGSKA, per germline (reference sequence). This CDR3 reads CSPDPLAKYF. CDR3 bases: TGCAGCCCGGACCCCTTAGCCAAGTACTTC.

The rearrangement uses TRBV20-1 and TRBJ2-3; TRBD2 matches at 9 bases. This CDR3 region has 14 residues. Germline V gives CDR1 DFQATT, CDR2 SNEGSKA (reference sequence). Unmatched junction bases numbered 6, after V lost 6 bases and J lost 2 bases. The CDR3 DNA is TGCAGTGCCGCTAGCGGGGCCCCCACAGATACGCAGTATTTT. Protein: CSAASGAPTDTQYF.

The chain has TRBV7-2 and TRBJ2-5; no firm D call. The germline V gene has CDR1 SGHTA and CDR2 FQGNSA. This CDR3 spans 14 amino acids. The ends were cut back, 4 bases at V and 5 bases at J, with 14 bases in the middle. DNA for the CDR3: TGTGCCAGCAGCTCCCAATTTAGGGTGGAGACCCAGTACTTC. This codes for CASSSQFRVETQYF.

Ten or more counts support this clonotype. The rearrangement links TRBV4-1 to TRBJ2-7; unclear D gene. This CDR3 is 16 amino acids long. Germline assignment: CDR1 MGHRA and CDR2 YSYEKL. V was shortened by 0 bases and J by 0 bases, with 12 bases between the two germline ends. The CDR3 loop reads CASSQDAPASSYEQYF. CDR3 DNA sequence: TGCGCCAGCAGCCAAGACGCGCCTGCGAGCTCCTACGAGCAGTACTTC.

V is TRBV11-2 and J is TRBJ2-1; D ambiguous. CDR1 and CDR2 from the germline V gene are SGHAT and FQNNGV. V lost 7 bases and J 5 bases, leaving 18 bases between the germline ends. CDR3 length: 15 amino acids. For the CDR3, the DNA is TGTGCCAGCAAGGTCGGCGTTTTAGCCCACAATGAGCAGTTCTTC. Protein sequence: CASKVGVLAHNEQFF.

The sample holds a few counts of this clonotype. The rearrangement uses TRBV21-1 and TRBJ2-1; the DNA was not used to check the table's D call, TRBD1. TRBV21-1 is deemed a pseudogene. This CDR3 is built from 15 residues. The CDR3 sequence: CASRMDRGHCNEQFF. CDR3 nucleotide sequence: TGTGCCAGCAGGATGGACAGGGGGCATTGCAATGAGCAGTTCTTC.